This entry concerns a single T cell receptor (beta chain). TCRdb's table, derived via immunoSEQ multiplex PCR, lists solely in-frame clones and lacks some. The table records about 660,000 clones, roughly 90% of them present only once. The trim removed 6 bases at V and 6 bases at J, leaving 6 bases unmatched. The CDR3 has 13 amino acids. CDR1 and CDR2 (germline): MNHEY, SVGAGI. This specimen belongs to a study of shared T cell receptors in the human thymus. The data also belong to a second study, concerning human thymus T cells. That work contributes: Surgeons resected thymus tissue during corrective heart surgery. It looked as if thymic and blood repertoires used V and J genes in a biased way.

The sequenced sample was thymocytes. The TCR was taken from a boy in the first two years of life with a congenital heart defect. The rearrangement uses TRBV6-5 and TRBJ1-2; the match to TRBD1 covers 8 bases. CDR3 amino acids: CASRPPGQDGYTF. CDR3 DNA sequence: TGTGCCAGCAGACCGCCGGGACAGGATGGCTACACCTTC.